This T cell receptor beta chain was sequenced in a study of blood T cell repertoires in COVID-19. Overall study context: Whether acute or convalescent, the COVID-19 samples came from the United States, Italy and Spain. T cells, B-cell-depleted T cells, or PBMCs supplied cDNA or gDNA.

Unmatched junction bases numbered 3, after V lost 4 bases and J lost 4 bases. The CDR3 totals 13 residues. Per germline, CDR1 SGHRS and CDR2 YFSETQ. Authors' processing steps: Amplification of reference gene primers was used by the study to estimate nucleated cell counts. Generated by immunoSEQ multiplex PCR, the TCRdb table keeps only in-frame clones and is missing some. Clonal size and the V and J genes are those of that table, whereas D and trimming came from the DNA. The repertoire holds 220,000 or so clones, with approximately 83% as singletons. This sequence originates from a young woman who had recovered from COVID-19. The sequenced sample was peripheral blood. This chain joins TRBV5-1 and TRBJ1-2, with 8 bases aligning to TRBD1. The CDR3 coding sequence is TGCGCCAGCAGCCCCGACAGGGGCTATGGCTACACCTTC. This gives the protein CASSPDRGYGYTF.